The sequence of this T cell receptor (beta chain) was determined in a study of cytomegalovirus exposure and HLA in healthy donors. Note on this clone: The antigen is unknown.

Findings of the study overall: TCR beta V segments were, for the most part, productive about 87% or about 30% of the time in an earlier analysis. Researchers catalogued some 160 TCR beta chains as cytomegalovirus-associated.

The V and J ends lost 0 bases and 2 bases, in that order; junction bases with no gene match: 3. The CDR3 length is 15 residues. The V gene's germline CDR1 is SGHDN and CDR2 FVKESK. Primers: 60 Vbeta forward and 13 Jbeta reverse. Profiled with immunoSEQ multiplex PCR; TCRdb holds only in-frame clones, not every one. The sample carries over 100,000 clones, around 66% recorded once. The genes are TRBV14 and TRBJ2-7; 8 bases agree with TRBD1. Material: PBMCs. The sequence came from a woman in her 40s in good health and CMV-seropositive. CDR3 bases: TGTGCCAGCAGCCAAGAAGGGACAGGCCCCTACGAGCAGTACTTC. Amino acids: CASSQEGTGPYEQYF.